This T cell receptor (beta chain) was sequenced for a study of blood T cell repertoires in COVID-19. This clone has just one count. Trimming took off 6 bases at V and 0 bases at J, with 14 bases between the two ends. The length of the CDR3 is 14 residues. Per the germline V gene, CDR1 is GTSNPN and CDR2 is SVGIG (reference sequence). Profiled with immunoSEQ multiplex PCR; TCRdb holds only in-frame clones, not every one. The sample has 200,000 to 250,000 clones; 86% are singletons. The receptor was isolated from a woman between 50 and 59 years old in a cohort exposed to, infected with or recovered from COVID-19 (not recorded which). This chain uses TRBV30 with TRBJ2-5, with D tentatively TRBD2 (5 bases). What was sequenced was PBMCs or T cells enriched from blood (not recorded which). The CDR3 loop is CACPSREDQETQYF. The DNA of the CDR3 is TGTGCCTGCCCTTCACGGGAAGACCAAGAGACCCAGTACTTC.